Listed below are T cell receptor beta chains from one sample, sequenced in a study of neurological immune-mediated disorders. Each CDR3 protein gets one entry after TCRdb re-called the 5' RACE reads with MiXCR. The sample holds tens of thousands of distinct CDR3 sequences; under 2.5% are singletons and the top ten take 2.5% to 3.5%. The sample consisted of PBMCs. The receptor set was obtained from a man in his fifties with multiple sclerosis. The CDR3 runs from the conserved cysteine through the conserved F or W. The D gene is left open where the match is weak. Only part of the rows carry a size: once, few, many, or a class if the clone is expanded.

clone size,J gene,V gene,CDR3 length,D gene,CDR3 protein,CDR3 DNA
many,TRBJ2-5,TRBV4-3,17,TRBD2,CASSQNLLAGGQETQYF,TGCGCCAGCAGCCAAAATCTACTAGCGGGGGGGCAGGAGACCCAGTACTTC
many,TRBJ2-1,TRBV7-9,13,NA,CASSLRAYNEQFF,TGTGCCAGCAGCTTAAGGGCATACAATGAGCAGTTCTTC
many,TRBJ2-3,TRBV9,14,NA,CASSVRGAIDTQYF,TGTGCCAGCAGCGTAAGGGGGGCCATAGATACGCAGTATTTT
many,TRBJ2-7,TRBV5-4,15,NA,CASSPGGRGRYEQYF,TGTGCCAGCAGCCCGGGGGGCAGGGGGCGGTACGAGCAGTACTTC
many,TRBJ2-7,TRBV21-1,14,NA,CASSKVRGHSEQYF,TGTGCCAGCAGCAAAGTCAGGGGGCATTCCGAGCAGTACTTC
few,TRBJ1-6,TRBV6-5,12,NA,CASSSSVKPLHF,TGTGCCAGCAGTTCTTCCGTAAAGCCCCTACACTTT
NA,TRBJ1-2,TRBV18,15,NA,CASSPSTGQGGGYTF,TGTGCCAGCTCACCATCGACGGGCCAGGGAGGAGGCTACACCTTC
many,TRBJ2-1,TRBV7-6,15,TRBD2,CASSLAASGEGRQFF,TGTGCCAGCAGCTTAGCGGCTAGCGGGGAAGGGAGGCAGTTCTTC
many,TRBJ2-1,TRBV6-2/TRBV6-3,15,NA,CASSPVGPAYNEQFF,TGTGCCAGCAGTCCGGTTGGGCCTGCCTACAATGAGCAGTTCTTC
many,TRBJ1-5,TRBV7-9,13,NA,CASSLGADQPQHF,TGTGCCAGCAGCTTAGGGGCGGATCAGCCCCAGCATTTT
many,TRBJ2-5,TRBV5-1,13,NA,CASSQTRTETQYF,TGCGCCAGCAGCCAGACTAGAACAGAGACCCAGTACTTC
many,TRBJ2-3,TRBV25-1,13,NA,CASISGPSDTQYF,TGTGCCAGCATCTCGGGACCTTCAGATACGCAGTATTTT
many,TRBJ1-1,TRBV5-1,19,TRBD1,CASSPDRGRFRVRNTEAFF,TGCGCCAGCAGCCCGGACAGGGGGCGGTTTCGTGTTCGGAACACTGAAGCTTTCTTT
many,TRBJ1-1,TRBV21-1,18,NA,CASSKAMRQRAANTEAFF,TGTGCCAGCAGCAAAGCGATGAGACAGCGCGCAGCGAACACTGAAGCTTTCTTT
many,TRBJ1-4,TRBV7-2,15,NA,CASSLESGRNEKLFF,TGTGCCAGCAGCTTAGAGTCAGGGAGAAATGAAAAACTGTTTTTT
many,TRBJ2-7,TRBV5-5,12,NA,CASSLERYEQYF,TGTGCCAGCAGCTTGGAGAGGTACGAGCAGTACTTC
many,TRBJ1-6,TRBV25-1,13,NA,CASSVKPNSPLHF,TGTGCCAGCAGTGTGAAACCCAATTCACCCCTCCACTTT
many,TRBJ1-5,TRBV20-1,18,NA,CSAYHPQGLGFSNQPQHF,TGCAGTGCATATCATCCACAGGGCTTGGGGTTTAGCAATCAGCCCCAGCATTTT
many,TRBJ2-3,TRBV7-3,15,TRBD1,CASSFQDRGTDTQYF,TGTGCCAGCAGCTTTCAGGACAGGGGGACAGATACGCAGTATTTT